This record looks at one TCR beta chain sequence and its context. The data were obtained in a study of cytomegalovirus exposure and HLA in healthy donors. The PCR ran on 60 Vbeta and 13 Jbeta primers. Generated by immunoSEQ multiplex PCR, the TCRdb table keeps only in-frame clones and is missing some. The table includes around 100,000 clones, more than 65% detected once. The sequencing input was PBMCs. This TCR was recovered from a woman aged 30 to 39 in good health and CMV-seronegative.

CDR3 region: CASSPASGSNEQYF. The CDR3, as DNA: TGTGCCAGCAGCCCCGCTAGCGGGAGTAATGAGCAGTACTTC. The V and J genes are TRBV5-4 and TRBJ2-7; TRBD2 agrees at 10 bases. The germline CDR1 and CDR2 sequences are SGHNT and YYREEE (reference sequence). After removal of 4 bases from V and 7 bases from J, the junction contained 8 bases not matched to a gene. There are 14 residues in the CDR3.